This T cell receptor (beta chain) is from a study of blood T cell repertoires in COVID-19. The wider study: COVID-19 samples, acute and convalescent, were from the United States, Italy and Spain. The analysed material was cDNA or gDNA that came from T cells, B-cell-depleted T cells, or PBMCs.

The V end was cut by 5 bases, the J end by 3 bases, with 13 bases between. CDR3 length: 14 amino acids. Per the germline V gene, CDR1 is LGHDT and CDR2 is YNNKEL (reference sequence). Sequenced by immunoSEQ multiplex PCR; TCRdb stores in-frame clones only, minus some. The sample holds tens of thousands of clones; about 85% are singletons and the top ten take roughly 18%. Sequencing was done on a sample of peripheral blood. The receptor comes from an older man with acute or convalescent COVID-19. The chain recombines TRBV3-1 (or the pseudogene TRBV3-2) with TRBJ1-1, with a tentative D call TRBD1 (6 bases). CDR3 sequence (DNA): TGTGCCAGCAGCAAAAGGGGGTACTACACTGAAGCTTTCTTT. Translation: CASSKRGYYTEAFF.